This T cell receptor beta chain stems from a study of T cell responses to AZD1222 COVID-19 vaccine (dated by TCRdb to about 2021). About the study as a whole: AZD1222 recipients given second doses at about 4 weeks or at about 12 weeks were pooled, since spike-specific TCR depth and breadth were not found to differ between the two schedules. A total of 230 to 250 trial participants underwent TCR sequencing, of whom about 200 had received two doses of AZD1222 and some 25 had received two doses of the MenACWY control vaccine. Trial participants were enrolled into age subgroups of 18-55, 56-69 and 70-plus years, which contained about 150, 27 and 61 TCR-sequenced participants, respectively.

As concerns this clone: No antigen is known for it. No base qualities exist here, and no much larger clone lies one base off it.

CDR1 and CDR2 were assigned from the germline V gene (reference sequence) as SEHNR and FQNEAQ. The CDR3 runs 15 residues from the cysteine to the phenylalanine. Only CDR3 DNA is held: 45 bases, read in frame from base 1. V is cut by 0 bases and J by 9 bases, and the space between the germline ends is 12 bases. What this sample's time point label stands for: baseline before first vaccination. Samples from vaccinated people were obtained from the UK trials COV001 and COV002, which included a single-blind randomized controlled phase 2/3 trial of AZD1222 (ChAdOx1 nCoV-19) in healthy adults. For TCRbeta chain sequencing, PBMC samples were collected from trial participants at day 0 and at day 28 after the second dose. Beyond this particular receptor, the publication reports: The 56-69-year group was small, and its depth increase did not reach significance, likely because of low power. Because no day 14 peak-response samples were available, repertoires were characterized only after the peak T cell response. Epitopes outside the regions mutated in the B.1.351 and B.1.1.7 variants were reportedly recognized by nearly half of the unique spike-specific TCRs. The vaccine-associated CD4 TCRs covered the entire spike protein, and the dominant responses fell in regions 160-218 and 743-854. Participants were mostly white British and included more females than males, and it was suggested by the authors that clonal diversity may have been underestimated. After two AZD1222 doses, both the breadth and the depth of spike-specific TCRs were significantly higher than at day 0 and than in MenACWY recipients. Conclusions about previously exposed vaccinees are limited, since just five or six AZD1222 recipients were seropositive for SARS-CoV-2 at baseline.

The CDR3 regions of human TCRbeta chains were analyzed by immunosequencing. Regarding the original processing steps: TCRs in the repertoires were compared against a reference library of SARS-CoV-2-specific TCRs that had been generated with the MIRA antigen-specificity platform. Breadth meant the fraction of unique TCRs that were SARS-CoV-2-associated, whereas depth meant the fraction of total T cells that were SARS-CoV-2-associated. Each spike-specific TCR was assigned to its reactive spike region and to a CD4 or CD8 class using the MIRA data. Log10-transformed breadth and depth values were compared by one-way ANOVA with Sidak's multiple comparisons tests. TCRdb carries this immuneACCESS record with in-frame sequences only. Its versions omit some clonotypes, under half of them owing to an unresolved V gene in the studies checked, with the rest unexplained. The V and J calls and the clone size are those of that table, but D and trimming were determined from the DNA. The sample table contains over 110,000 clones; only one count was recorded for 80% to 95% of them. Approximately 3.4% of the sample is taken by the ten largest.

The sequence joins TRBV7-9 to TRBJ1-6; the D gene is perhaps TRBD1, on 6 matching bases. This clonotype was sampled from an adult in good health. Source: peripheral blood, taken on day 0 of AZD1222 vaccination. The CDR3: CASSLAQGIGSPLHF. The nucleotide sequence reads as follows: TGTGCCAGCAGCTTAGCACAGGGAATTGGTTCACCCCTCCACTTT.